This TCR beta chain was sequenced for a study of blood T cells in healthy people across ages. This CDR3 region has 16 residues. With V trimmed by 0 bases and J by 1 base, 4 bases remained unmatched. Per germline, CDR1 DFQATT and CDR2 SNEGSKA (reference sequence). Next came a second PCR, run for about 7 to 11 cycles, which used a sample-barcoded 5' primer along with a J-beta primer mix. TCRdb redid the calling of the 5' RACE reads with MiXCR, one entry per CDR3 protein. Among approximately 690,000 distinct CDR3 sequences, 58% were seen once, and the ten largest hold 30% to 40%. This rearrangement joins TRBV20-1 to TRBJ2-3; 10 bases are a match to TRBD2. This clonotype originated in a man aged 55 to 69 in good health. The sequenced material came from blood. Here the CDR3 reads CSARDPLAGGTDTQYF. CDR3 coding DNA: TGCAGTGCTAGAGATCCCCTAGCGGGGGGCACAGATACGCAGTATTTT.